The 5 T cell receptor beta chains listed next were all sequenced from one sample in a study of shared clonotypes between healthy human individuals. The method was immunoSEQ multiplex PCR; TCRdb's version includes in-frame clones alone and lacks a portion of them. The repertoire consists of about 2.3 million clones, with roughly 90% occurring once and the leading ten covering approximately 0.41%. Sequencing input: naive CD4+ T cells from PBMCs. Subset: CD45RA+ positively selected. These TCRs come from a young man in good health. Some clones in this sample may be carry-over from other donors' samples.

This chain links TRBV30 with TRBJ2-1; D may be TRBD2 (6 bases). This CDR3 is built from 15 residues. Germline CDR1 is GTSNPN and CDR2 is SVGIG (reference sequence). Trimming pared 0 bases from V and 4 bases from J, leaving 13 bases between. CDR3 region: CAWSVRDWRYNEQFF. The CDR3 region has the DNA TGTGCCTGGAGTGTAAGGGACTGGAGATACAATGAGCAGTTCTTC.

J is TRBJ2-7 and V is TRBV28; a weak D match, TRBD2 (5 bases). V gave up 5 bases and J gave up 11 bases, with 16 bases separating them. Per the germline V gene, CDR1 is MDHEN and CDR2 is SYDVKM. This CDR3 spans 12 amino acids. The CDR3 here is CASSLTRGWKYF. The CDR3 DNA follows: TGTGCCAGCAGTCTCACCCGAGGGTGGAAGTACTTC.

The chain links TRBV4-3 to TRBJ2-1, with TRBD2 matching over 16 bases. V was pared by 3 bases and J by 11 bases, with 4 bases of the junction left unmatched. This CDR3 is built from 15 residues. Germline assignment: CDR1 LGHNA and CDR2 YSLEER. The CDR3 region is CASSQGTSGRGQQFF. CDR3 in DNA: TGCGCCAGCAGCCAGGGGACTAGCGGGAGGGGACAGCAGTTCTTC.

The rearrangement joins TRBV5-8 to TRBJ1-5, with D perhaps matching TRBD1 (5 bases). This CDR3 has 17 amino acids. The V gene lost 1 base and the J gene lost 0 bases, with 14 bases spanning the gap. Germline V CDR1 and CDR2: SGHTS, YDEGEE. This CDR3 is CASSLYPGRDSNQPQHF. The CDR3 nucleotides are TGTGCCAGCAGCTTGTACCCCGGCAGGGATAGCAATCAGCCCCAGCATTTT.

A word on this clone: This CDR3 is also generated by other DNA sequences in the sample. J is TRBJ2-5 and V is TRBV18; perhaps TRBD2 as D (5 bases). The CDR3 contains 13 residues. Germline V gives CDR1 KGHSH, CDR2 LQKENI. Trimming removed 4 bases at V and 2 bases at J, with 8 bases between. The CDR3 nucleotides are TGTGCCAGCTCACTCGGGGTACAAGAGACCCAGTACTTC. Translating it yields CASSLGVQETQYF.